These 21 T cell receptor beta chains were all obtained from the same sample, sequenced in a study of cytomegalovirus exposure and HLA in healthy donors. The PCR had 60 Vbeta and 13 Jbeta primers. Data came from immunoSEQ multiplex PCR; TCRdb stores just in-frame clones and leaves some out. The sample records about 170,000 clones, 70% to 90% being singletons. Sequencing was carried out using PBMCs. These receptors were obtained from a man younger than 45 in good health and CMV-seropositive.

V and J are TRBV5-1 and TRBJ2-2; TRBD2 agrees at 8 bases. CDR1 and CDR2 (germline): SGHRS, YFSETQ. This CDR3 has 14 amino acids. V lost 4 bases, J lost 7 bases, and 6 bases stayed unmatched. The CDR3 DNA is TGCGCCAGCAGCCCAGGACTAGCCAACGGGGAGCTGTTTTTT. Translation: CASSPGLANGELFF.

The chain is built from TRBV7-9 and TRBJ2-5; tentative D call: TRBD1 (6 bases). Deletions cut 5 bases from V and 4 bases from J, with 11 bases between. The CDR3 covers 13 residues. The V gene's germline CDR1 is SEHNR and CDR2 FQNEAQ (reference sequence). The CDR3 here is CASSDNRVETQYF. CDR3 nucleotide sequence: TGTGCCAGCAGCGATAACAGGGTAGAGACCCAGTACTTC.

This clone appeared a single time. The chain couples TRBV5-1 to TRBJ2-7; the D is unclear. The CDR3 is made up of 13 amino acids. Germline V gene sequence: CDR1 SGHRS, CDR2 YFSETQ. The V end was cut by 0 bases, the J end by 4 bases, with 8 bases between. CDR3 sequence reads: CASSLEEVYEQYV. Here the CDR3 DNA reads TGCGCCAGCAGCTTGGAAGAGGTTTACGAGCAGTACGTC.

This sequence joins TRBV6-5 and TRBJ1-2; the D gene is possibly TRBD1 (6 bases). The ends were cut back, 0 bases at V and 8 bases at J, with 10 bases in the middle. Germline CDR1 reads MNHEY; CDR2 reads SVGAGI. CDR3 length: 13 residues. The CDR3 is CASSYSRGSGYTF. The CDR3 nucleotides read TGTGCCAGCAGTTACTCCAGGGGTTCCGGCTACACCTTC.

CDR3 DNA: TGCGCCAGCAGCTTGCTCCAGGGCGGCTACGAGCAGTACTTC. It encodes CASSLLQGGYEQYF. This sequence joins TRBV5-1 and TRBJ2-7; D is perhaps TRBD1 (5 bases). The CDR3 covers 14 residues. The germline CDR1 and CDR2 sequences are SGHRS and YFSETQ. Trimming pared 1 base from V and 3 bases from J, leaving 11 bases between.

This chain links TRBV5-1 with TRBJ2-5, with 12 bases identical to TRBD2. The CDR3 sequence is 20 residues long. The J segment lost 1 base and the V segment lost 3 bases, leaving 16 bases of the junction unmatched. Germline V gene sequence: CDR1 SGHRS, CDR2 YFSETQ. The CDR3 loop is CASSSGLAGIKATIQETQYF. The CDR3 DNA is TGCGCCAGCAGCTCTGGACTAGCGGGAATTAAGGCAACCATCCAAGAGACCCAGTACTTC.

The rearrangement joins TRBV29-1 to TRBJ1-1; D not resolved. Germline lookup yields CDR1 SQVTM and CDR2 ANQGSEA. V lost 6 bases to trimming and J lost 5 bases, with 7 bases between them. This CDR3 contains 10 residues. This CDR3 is CSVGLTEAFF. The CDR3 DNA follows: TGCAGCGTAGGACTGACTGAAGCTTTCTTT.

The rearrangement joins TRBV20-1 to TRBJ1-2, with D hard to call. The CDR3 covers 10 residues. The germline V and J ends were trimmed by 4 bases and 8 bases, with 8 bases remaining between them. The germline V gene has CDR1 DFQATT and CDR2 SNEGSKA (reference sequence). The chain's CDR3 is CSATGRGYTF. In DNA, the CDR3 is TGCAGTGCTACTGGTCGGGGCTACACCTTC.

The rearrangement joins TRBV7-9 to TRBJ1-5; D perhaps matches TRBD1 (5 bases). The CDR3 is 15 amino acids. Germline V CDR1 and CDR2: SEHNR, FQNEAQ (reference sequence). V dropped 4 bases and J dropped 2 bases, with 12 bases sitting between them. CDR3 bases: TGTGCCAGCAGCTCCAGGGATTCGGGCAATCAGCCCCAGCATTTT. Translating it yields CASSSRDSGNQPQHF.

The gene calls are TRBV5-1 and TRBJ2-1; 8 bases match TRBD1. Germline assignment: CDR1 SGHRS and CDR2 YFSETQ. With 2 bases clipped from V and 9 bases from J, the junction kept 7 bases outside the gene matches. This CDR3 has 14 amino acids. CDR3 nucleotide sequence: TGCGCCAGCAGCTTTGACAGGGGTGGAGGTGAGCAGTTCTTC. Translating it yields CASSFDRGGGEQFF. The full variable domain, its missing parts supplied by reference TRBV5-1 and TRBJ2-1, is KAGVTQTPRYLIKTRGQQVTLSCSPISGHRSVSWYQQTPGQGLQFLFEYFSETQRNKGNFPGRFSGRQFSNSRSEMNVSTLELGDSALYLCASSFDRGGGEQFFGPGTRLTVL.

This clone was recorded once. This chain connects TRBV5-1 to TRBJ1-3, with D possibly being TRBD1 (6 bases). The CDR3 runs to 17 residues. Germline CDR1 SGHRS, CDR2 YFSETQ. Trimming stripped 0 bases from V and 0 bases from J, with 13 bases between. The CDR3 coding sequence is TGCGCCAGCAGCTTGGCCCCAGGGGATTACTCTGGAAACACCATATATTTT. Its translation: CASSLAPGDYSGNTIYF.

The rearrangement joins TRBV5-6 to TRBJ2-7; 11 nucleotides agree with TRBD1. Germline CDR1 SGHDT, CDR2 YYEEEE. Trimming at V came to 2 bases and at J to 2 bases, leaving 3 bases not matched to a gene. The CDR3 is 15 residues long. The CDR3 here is CASSFLGQGAYEQYF. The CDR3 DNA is TGTGCCAGCAGCTTTTTGGGACAGGGGGCCTACGAGCAGTACTTC.

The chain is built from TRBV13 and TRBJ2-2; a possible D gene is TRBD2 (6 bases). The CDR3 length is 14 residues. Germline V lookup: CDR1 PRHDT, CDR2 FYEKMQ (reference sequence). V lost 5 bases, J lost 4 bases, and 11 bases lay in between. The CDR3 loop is CASSPGTVTGELFF. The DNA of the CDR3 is TGTGCCAGCAGCCCGGGGACTGTCACCGGGGAGCTGTTTTTT.

In DNA form, the CDR3 reads TGTGCCAGCAGCTTAGAGGTCGGGGCTGAAGCTTTCTTT. Protein product: CASSLEVGAEAFF. The rearrangement links TRBV7-2 to TRBJ1-1; D uncertain. V lost 1 base, J lost 6 bases, and 9 bases lay in between. CDR3 length: 13 amino acids. CDR1 and CDR2 (germline): SGHTA, FQGNSA.

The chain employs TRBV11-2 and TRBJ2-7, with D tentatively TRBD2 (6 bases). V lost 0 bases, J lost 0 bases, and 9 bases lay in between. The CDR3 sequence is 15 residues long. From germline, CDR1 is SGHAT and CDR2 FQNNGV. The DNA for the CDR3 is TGTGCCAGCAGCTTAGAGCGGGGTACCTCCTACGAGCAGTACTTC. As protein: CASSLERGTSYEQYF.

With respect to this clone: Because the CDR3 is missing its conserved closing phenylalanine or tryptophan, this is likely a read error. The CDR3 nucleotides are TGTGCCAGCAGAGCAGGGGGACTTAACACTGAAGCTTTCCTT. It is translated as CASRAGGLNTEAFL. This chain joins TRBV7-6 and TRBJ1-1; 7 nucleotides agree with TRBD1. V was clipped by 6 bases and J by 2 bases; unmatched bases: 6. This CDR3 contains 14 residues. The germline CDR1 and CDR2 sequences are SGHVS and FNYEAQ.

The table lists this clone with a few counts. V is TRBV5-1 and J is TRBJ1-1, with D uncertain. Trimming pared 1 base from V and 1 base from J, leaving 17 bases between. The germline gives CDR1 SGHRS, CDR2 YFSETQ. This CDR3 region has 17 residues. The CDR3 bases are TGCGCCAGCAGCTTGCCAGTTGGGCAGATTCGGAACACTGAAGCTTTCTTT. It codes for CASSLPVGQIRNTEAFF.

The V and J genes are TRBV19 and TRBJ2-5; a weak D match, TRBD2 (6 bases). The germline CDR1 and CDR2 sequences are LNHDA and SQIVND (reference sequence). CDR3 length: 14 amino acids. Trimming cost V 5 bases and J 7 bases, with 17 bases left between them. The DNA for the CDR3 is TGTGCCAGTAGTCCGCGGGACGGGACTTGGACCCAGTACTTC. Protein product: CASSPRDGTWTQYF.

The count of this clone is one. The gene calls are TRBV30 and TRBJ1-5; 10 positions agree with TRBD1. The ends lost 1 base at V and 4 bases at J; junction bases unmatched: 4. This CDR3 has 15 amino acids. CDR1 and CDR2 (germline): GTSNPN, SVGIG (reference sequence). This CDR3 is CAWSERGQGNQPQHF. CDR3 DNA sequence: TGTGCCTGGAGTGAAAGGGGACAGGGGAATCAGCCCCAGCATTTT.

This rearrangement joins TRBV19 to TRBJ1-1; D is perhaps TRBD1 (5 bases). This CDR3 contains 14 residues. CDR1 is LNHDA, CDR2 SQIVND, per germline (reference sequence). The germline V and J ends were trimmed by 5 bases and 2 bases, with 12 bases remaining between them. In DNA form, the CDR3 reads TGTGCCAGTAGTTTTACGGGGGGAAACACTGAAGCTTTCTTT. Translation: CASSFTGGNTEAFF.

CDR3 loop: CASSKRPTGNYGYTF. In DNA, the CDR3 is TGTGCCAGTAGTAAGAGACCGACAGGGAACTATGGCTACACCTTC. The chain is built from TRBV19 and TRBJ1-2, with 7 nucleotides matching TRBD1. CDR1 and CDR2 (germline): LNHDA, SQIVND (reference sequence). V lost 4 bases, J lost 2 bases, and 7 bases stayed unmatched. The CDR3 consists of 15 residues.